This T cell receptor (beta chain) was documented in a study of blood T cell repertoires in COVID-19 (dated by TCRdb to 2018 to 2021). Concerning the study at large: The collaborator samples originated in the United States, Italy and Spain and spanned the acute and convalescent phases of COVID-19. The material from the prospective study consisted of cDNA or gDNA derived from T cells, B-cell-depleted T cells, or PBMCs. The dataset comprised deeply sampled blood TCRbeta repertoires from subjects exposed to, actively infected with, or recovered from COVID-19. The repertoires were released in a freely available public database meant as a resource for research on the immune response to SARS-CoV-2. Samples came from the ongoing ImmuneRACE study (first 160 participants) plus 1,254 subjects from 6 global collaborators. Sample metadata almost always included a de-identified subject ID, COVID-19 status, age in years and sex. Where available, HLA class I and class II types were taken from metadata supplied by the sample provider and were not determined by assay-based typing.

Sequences SNHLY (CDR1) and FYNNEI (CDR2) are obtained from the germline V gene. Trimming costs V 5 bases and J 3 bases, and their ends lie 11 bases apart. From the cysteine through the phenylalanine, the CDR3 covers 15 amino acids. Just CDR3 DNA is preserved here, 45 bases in frame from base 1. TCRbeta CDR3 regions were amplified from genomic DNA by means of the immunoSEQ Assay, a bias-controlled multiplex PCR. The authors' pipeline ran thus. Nucleated cell counts per sample were estimated from amplification of reference gene primers within the assay. To quantify the absolute abundance of each unique TCRbeta CDR3 rearrangement, sequence reads were collapsed and filtered. For each sample, productive Simpson clonality was calculated as the square root of Simpson's diversity index over productive rearrangements. TCRdb obtained this table from immuneACCESS and retained in-frame rearrangements with V and J assigned. These tables miss some clones; where compared with another copy, unresolved V genes account for less than half of the shortfall, and the remainder is unexplained. The V and J calls and clone size are taken from that table; D and trimming were inferred from the DNA. This sample has a few hundred thousand clones in its table, and approximately 92% of those were observed once. The ten biggest clones cover around 4.6% of the sample.

The paper's findings and limits, for the study overall: The amount of clinical and demographic metadata varied by source and participant and was provided uncurated.

About this clone: The antigen this receptor binds is unknown. No qualities accompany the bases; no much larger clone lies one base away.

Another Seattle source contributed samples from volunteer blood donors who had recovered from COVID-19. Whole blood was collected in K2EDTA tubes by collaborating institutions according to the institutions' own protocols. For TCRbeta analysis, collaborators shipped samples as frozen whole blood, isolated PBMCs, or DNA extracted from either of those sample types. The rearrangement joined TRBV2 to TRBJ1-6; the best D guess is TRBD1, with 6 bases matching. The TCR was taken from a woman aged 40 to 49 who had recovered from COVID-19. Specimen: peripheral blood. At the DNA level, the sequence is TGTGCCAGCAGTCTGGACAGAGGCTATAATTCACCCCTCCACTTT. Its protein product is CASSLDRGYNSPLHF.